This is a list of T cell receptor beta chains from one sample in a study of regulatory T cells in long-lasting Graves disease. TCRdb analysed the multiplex PCR reads with MiXCR anew, one entry per CDR3 protein. The table includes 680,000 or so distinct CDR3 sequences, around 15% detected once. This sample also appeared in a second study, on T cells in Graves' hyperthyroidism and ophthalmopathy.

Sample: peripheral blood mononuclear cells (PBMCs), taken at new diagnosis, from a patient treated with antithyroid drugs. The receptor source for this set is a woman aged 30 to 39 with Graves disease. The CDR3 runs from the conserved cysteine through the conserved F or W. Fields, in order: V gene, CDR3 protein.

>TRBV6-5
CASSYSTSGPSTGELFF
>TRBV3-1
CASSTAGGRETQYF
>TRBV25-1
CASSEWGKNTEAFF
>TRBV5-1
CASAGQSYNEQFF
>TRBV20-1
CSARGRESNTEAFF
>TRBV6-1
CASSALADSYNEQFF
>TRBV6-5
CASSYPRGSFSEAFF
>TRBV19
CASRATGVQPQHF
>TRBV2
CASSEVNYPLNEQFF
>TRBV7-2
CASSLAQVQETQYF
>TRBV2
CASMGQGTYGYTF
>TRBV3-1
CASSLPGNTQYF
>TRBV6-5
CASSYSPAAEQYF
>TRBV29-1
CSVYSGRSYEQYF
>TRBV28
CASLDRYSYEQYF
>TRBV27
CASSLSPSGRVDTQYF
>TRBV15
CATSQSVVPGEETLYF
>TRBV28
CASRLTDFGAANSPLHF
>TRBV27
CASSSTSGTNYEQYF
>TRBV30
CAWSIMGLAGSREQYF
>TRBV9
CASRGEDEGEKLFF
>TRBV5-1
CASSLADSPSYEQYF
>TRBV7-9
CASSVAGGALETQYF
>TRBV2
CASHLAKTQAFF
>TRBV19
CASASLAGGVLTYEQYF
>TRBV6-1
CASSPGLAGLTEQYF
>TRBV27
CASASTGGNQPQHF
>TRBV6-5
CASSYMRAGTDTQYF
>TRBV6-9
CASSYTRRGLNTGELFF
>TRBV6-2/TRBV6-3
CASSRVDNQPQHF
>TRBV20-1
CSAPPTVPANYGYTF
>TRBV2
CASSDPVAANGYTF
>TRBV24-1
CATSDGSYNSPLHF
>TRBV27
CASRLQGTHEQYF
>TRBV9
CASSVTGGTSQTQYF
>TRBV7-9
CASSLSTWDEQYF
>TRBV12-3/TRBV12-4
CASSLKLGNTEAFF
>TRBV12-3/TRBV12-4
CASSLRTARIRYTF
>TRBV11-2
CASSTKPGQDYEQYF
>TRBV18
CASSPPDGYRKTDTQYF
>TRBV5-5
CASSPGHPNTGELFF
>TRBV10-3
CAISPRTGVHEQYF